A selection of T cell receptor beta chains follows, all from one sample in a study of blood T cell repertoires in COVID-19. The repertoire was sequenced with immunoSEQ multiplex PCR; TCRdb's copy has only in-frame clones and lacks some. The top ten clones hold around 5% of a sample with approximately 150,000 clones, about 83% of them seen once. The material sequenced was peripheral blood. The receptors shown here come from a human donor in a cohort sampled during active COVID-19. Each CDR3 is given with its conserved first and last residue. The D gene is left open where the match is weak. The size field is filled for only some rows; it gives once, few, many or a size class.

clone_size: -
d_call: TRBD1
v_call: TRBV7-8
j_call: TRBJ2-7
cdr3_nt: TGTGCCAGCAGCTTAAATCTCAGGACAGGGGGCTACGAGCAGTACTTC
cdr3_aa: CASSLNLRTGGYEQYF

clone_size: -
d_call: TRBD1
v_call: TRBV9
j_call: TRBJ1-5
cdr3_nt: TGTGCCAGCAGCCCGACGACAGGGGGCAATCAGCCCCAGCATTTT
cdr3_aa: CASSPTTGGNQPQHF

clone_size: -
d_call: TRBD2
v_call: TRBV7-3
j_call: TRBJ2-1
cdr3_nt: TGTGCCAGCAGCCCTAGCGGCTCCTACAATGAGCAGTTCTTC
cdr3_aa: CASSPSGSYNEQFF

clone_size: -
d_call: -
v_call: TRBV19
j_call: TRBJ2-5
cdr3_nt: TGTGCCAGTAGTGCGGACAGCCAAGAGACCCAGTACTTC
cdr3_aa: CASSADSQETQYF

clone_size: -
d_call: TRBD1
v_call: TRBV28
j_call: TRBJ1-5
cdr3_nt: TGTGCCAGCAGTTTTGGACAGGGGGCGGATCAGCCCCAGCATTTT
cdr3_aa: CASSFGQGADQPQHF

clone_size: few
d_call: TRBD1
v_call: TRBV7-9
j_call: TRBJ1-1
cdr3_nt: TGTGCCAGCAGCTTGACAGGGCGAGGGAACACTGAAGCTTTCTTT
cdr3_aa: CASSLTGRGNTEAFF

clone_size: -
d_call: TRBD1
v_call: TRBV7-8
j_call: TRBJ1-1
cdr3_nt: TGTGCCAGCAGACTTAACAGGGGTACTGAAGCTTTCTTT
cdr3_aa: CASRLNRGTEAFF

clone_size: -
d_call: -
v_call: TRBV19
j_call: TRBJ2-7
cdr3_nt: TGTGCCAGTAGTATACCTAACAGGGTGAACGAGCAGTACTTC
cdr3_aa: CASSIPNRVNEQYF

clone_size: -
d_call: TRBD1
v_call: TRBV5-4
j_call: TRBJ2-2
cdr3_nt: TGTGCCAGCAGCTTGGCAGGGGGCTCGGGCGGGGAGCTGTTTTTT
cdr3_aa: CASSLAGGSGGELFF

clone_size: -
d_call: -
v_call: TRBV5-1
j_call: TRBJ1-4
cdr3_nt: TGCGCCAGCAGGTGGGGAGTTAATGAAAAACTGTTTTTT
cdr3_aa: CASRWGVNEKLFF

clone_size: -
d_call: -
v_call: TRBV9
j_call: TRBJ1-6
cdr3_nt: TGTGCCAGCAGCGTAGCCGGTAATTCACCCCTCCACTTT
cdr3_aa: CASSVAGNSPLHF

clone_size: -
d_call: TRBD2
v_call: TRBV6-2/TRBV6-3
j_call: TRBJ2-3
cdr3_nt: TGTGCCAGCAGTTATGGACTAGCCACAGATACGCAGTATTTT
cdr3_aa: CASSYGLATDTQYF

clone_size: -
d_call: TRBD2
v_call: TRBV18
j_call: TRBJ2-3
cdr3_nt: TGTGCCAGCTCACCCGCTCTAGCGGGGGGAATCACAGATACGCAGTATTTT
cdr3_aa: CASSPALAGGITDTQYF

clone_size: -
d_call: TRBD2
v_call: TRBV11-2
j_call: TRBJ2-1
cdr3_nt: TGTGCCAGCAGCTTAAGGACTAGCCACGATGAGCAGTTCTTC
cdr3_aa: CASSLRTSHDEQFF

clone_size: -
d_call: -
v_call: TRBV6-1
j_call: TRBJ2-7
cdr3_nt: TGTGCCAGCAGTGAAGTTGTGAGTTATTGGGGCGGGATCCCCTACGAGCAGTACTTC
cdr3_aa: CASSEVVSYWGGIPYEQYF

clone_size: -
d_call: -
v_call: TRBV10-3
j_call: TRBJ2-1
cdr3_nt: TGTGCCATCAGTGAGGAAGCGCGCGCCTACAATGAGCAGTTCTTC
cdr3_aa: CAISEEARAYNEQFF

clone_size: -
d_call: -
v_call: TRBV14
j_call: TRBJ2-1
cdr3_nt: TGTGCCAGCAGCCAACCGGGGGACAATGAGCAGTTCTTC
cdr3_aa: CASSQPGDNEQFF

clone_size: -
d_call: TRBD1
v_call: TRBV6-6
j_call: TRBJ1-1
cdr3_nt: TGTGCCAGCAGTAACAGGGGTGATACTGAAGCTTTCTTT
cdr3_aa: CASSNRGDTEAFF

clone_size: -
d_call: -
v_call: TRBV7-9
j_call: TRBJ1-2
cdr3_nt: TGTGCCAGCAGCTCGACAGGAGCTAACTATGGCTACACCTTC
cdr3_aa: CASSSTGANYGYTF

clone_size: -
d_call: TRBD1
v_call: TRBV24-1
j_call: TRBJ2-2
cdr3_nt: TGTGCCACCAGTGACGGCCGGGACAGGGGGCTTGGAGGGGAGCTGTTTTTT
cdr3_aa: CATSDGRDRGLGGELFF

clone_size: -
d_call: -
v_call: TRBV7-2
j_call: TRBJ2-3
cdr3_nt: TGTGCCAGCAGCTTGAGCCAGCGGGCTAGCACAGATACGCAGTATTTT
cdr3_aa: CASSLSQRASTDTQYF

clone_size: -
d_call: -
v_call: TRBV6-5
j_call: TRBJ1-6
cdr3_nt: TGTGCCAGCAGTTACGGAGGGGCTTGGAATTCACCCCTCCACTTT
cdr3_aa: CASSYGGAWNSPLHF

clone_size: -
d_call: -
v_call: TRBV28
j_call: TRBJ2-7
cdr3_nt: TGTGCCAGCAGCCCCCCCGGACAGTCCTACGAGCAGTACTTC
cdr3_aa: CASSPPGQSYEQYF

clone_size: -
d_call: TRBD2
v_call: TRBV30
j_call: TRBJ2-7
cdr3_nt: TGTGCCTGGAGTATTAGGGCTAGCGGGGAAAAGGCCTACGAGCAGTACTTC
cdr3_aa: CAWSIRASGEKAYEQYF

clone_size: -
d_call: TRBD2
v_call: TRBV19
j_call: TRBJ2-5
cdr3_nt: TGTGCCACCTCGGAGGGTAGCGGGAGGCCCAGCCGGGGGTTCCAGTACTTC
cdr3_aa: CATSEGSGRPSRGFQYF

clone_size: once
d_call: TRBD2
v_call: TRBV27
j_call: TRBJ2-3
cdr3_nt: TGTGCCAGCGGGACTAGCAGATGGACAGATACGCAGTATTTT
cdr3_aa: CASGTSRWTDTQYF

clone_size: -
d_call: -
v_call: TRBV2
j_call: TRBJ1-4
cdr3_nt: TGTGCCAGCAGTGGAAGCAATGAAAAACTGTTTTTT
cdr3_aa: CASSGSNEKLFF

clone_size: -
d_call: -
v_call: TRBV5-1
j_call: TRBJ1-1
cdr3_nt: TGCGCCAGCAGCTTGGAACAGAGAATCACTGAAGCTTTCTTT
cdr3_aa: CASSLEQRITEAFF

clone_size: -
d_call: TRBD1
v_call: TRBV6-4
j_call: TRBJ1-2
cdr3_nt: TGTGCCAGCAGCCAAACAGGGGCCCACTATGGCTACACCTTC
cdr3_aa: CASSQTGAHYGYTF

clone_size: -
d_call: -
v_call: TRBV7-9
j_call: TRBJ1-1
cdr3_nt: TGTGCCAGCTCAAGACAGGTGGCCACTGAAGCTTTCTTT
cdr3_aa: CASSRQVATEAFF

clone_size: -
d_call: -
v_call: TRBV28
j_call: TRBJ1-2
cdr3_nt: TGTGCCAGCAGGGCCTCGGGGGGGGAGAACTACACCTTC
cdr3_aa: CASRASGGENYTF

clone_size: -
d_call: TRBD2
v_call: TRBV5-4
j_call: TRBJ2-3
cdr3_nt: TGTGCCAGCAGCTCCGAGATGTGGCGGGGGAACACAGATACGCAGTATTTT
cdr3_aa: CASSSEMWRGNTDTQYF

clone_size: -
d_call: TRBD1
v_call: TRBV18
j_call: TRBJ2-2
cdr3_nt: TGTGCCAGCTCTCCACAGGGGGCGAGGACCGGGGAGCTGTTTTTT
cdr3_aa: CASSPQGARTGELFF

clone_size: -
d_call: -
v_call: TRBV30
j_call: TRBJ1-1
cdr3_nt: TGTGCCTGGATGGGCTCAGGGGCTTATGAAGCTTTCTTT
cdr3_aa: CAWMGSGAYEAFF

clone_size: -
d_call: TRBD2
v_call: TRBV28
j_call: TRBJ2-3
cdr3_nt: TGTGCCAGCAGTTTGACTAGCGTCACTATGGATACGCAGTATTTT
cdr3_aa: CASSLTSVTMDTQYF

clone_size: -
d_call: -
v_call: TRBV10-3
j_call: TRBJ2-7
cdr3_nt: TGTGCCATCAGTGAGAGACAGGGAGGAGGGGACCTCTCCTACGAGCAGTACTTC
cdr3_aa: CAISERQGGGDLSYEQYF

clone_size: once
d_call: -
v_call: TRBV30
j_call: TRBJ2-2
cdr3_nt: TGTGCCTGGAAGCGGCTAGCGAACACCGGGGAGCTGTTTTTT
cdr3_aa: CAWKRLANTGELFF

clone_size: -
d_call: -
v_call: TRBV19
j_call: TRBJ1-1
cdr3_nt: TGTGCCAGTAGTATGAGGGCCGGGAACACTGAAGCTTTCTTT
cdr3_aa: CASSMRAGNTEAFF

clone_size: -
d_call: -
v_call: TRBV19
j_call: TRBJ2-7
cdr3_nt: TGTGCCAGTAGTATAGGGCGGTTCTACGAGCAGTACTTC
cdr3_aa: CASSIGRFYEQYF

clone_size: few
d_call: TRBD1
v_call: TRBV16
j_call: TRBJ1-5
cdr3_nt: TGTGCCAGCAGCCCCAGGACAGGGGCGAAAAATCAGCCCCAGCATTTT
cdr3_aa: CASSPRTGAKNQPQHF

clone_size: -
d_call: -
v_call: TRBV7-2
j_call: TRBJ2-7
cdr3_nt: TGTGCCAGCAGCTTAGCCGTCGGGGAGTCCTACGAGCAGTACTTC
cdr3_aa: CASSLAVGESYEQYF

clone_size: -
d_call: TRBD1
v_call: TRBV6-2/TRBV6-3
j_call: TRBJ1-2
cdr3_nt: TGTGCCAGCAGTCCCGGACAGGGAGTGGATGGCTACACCTTC
cdr3_aa: CASSPGQGVDGYTF

clone_size: -
d_call: TRBD1
v_call: TRBV2
j_call: TRBJ2-7
cdr3_nt: TGTGCCAGCAGTGTGGGTCAGGGGGTCTCCTACGAGCAGTACTTC
cdr3_aa: CASSVGQGVSYEQYF

clone_size: -
d_call: TRBD1
v_call: TRBV5-6
j_call: TRBJ2-7
cdr3_nt: TGTGCCAGCAGGCCGACAGGGAAGGGGACCTACGAGCAGTACTTC
cdr3_aa: CASRPTGKGTYEQYF

clone_size: few
d_call: -
v_call: TRBV2
j_call: TRBJ1-5
cdr3_nt: TGTGCCAGCAGTTTAAGCATAAATCAGCCCCAGCATTTT
cdr3_aa: CASSLSINQPQHF

clone_size: -
d_call: TRBD2
v_call: TRBV27
j_call: TRBJ2-1
cdr3_nt: TGTGCCAGCAGTCTCCGGCCTAGCGGAAATGAGCAGTTCTTC
cdr3_aa: CASSLRPSGNEQFF